This T cell receptor beta chain was captured in a study of T-cell reconstitution after alpha-beta-depleted transplantation in children. Unique molecular identifiers were used in preparing the TCRbeta library. TCRdb reprocessed the PCR reads via MiXCR and lists one record per CDR3 protein. The sample includes about 200,000 distinct CDR3 sequences, roughly 15% of them seen just once. The CDR3 spans 15 residues. Between the trimmed V and J ends, which lost 6 bases and 0 bases, there was a span of 12 bases. This clonotype came up many times. This specimen was PBMCs from the stem cell graft donor, taken from the stem cell graft. This rearrangement joins TRBV12-3 or TRBV12-4 to TRBJ1-3; TRBD1 is a possible D gene (5 bases). The source of this sequence is a human donor who donated a stem cell graft to a child with acute lymphoblastic leukemia. CDR3 coding DNA: TGTGCCAGCAGAAGGGGCGGACCCTCTGGAAACACCATATATTTT. Amino acids: CASRRGGPSGNTIYF.